The clone carrying this TCR beta chain appeared a few times. The data were taken from a study of cytomegalovirus exposure and HLA in healthy donors. Per the germline V gene, CDR1 is GTSNPN and CDR2 is SVGIG (reference sequence). This CDR3 spans 15 amino acids. V lost 2 bases, J lost 1 base, and 14 bases lay in between. The PCR employed 60 Vbeta primers together with 13 Jbeta primers. The protocol was immunoSEQ multiplex PCR, while the TCRdb copy is restricted to in-frame clones and leaves out a portion. Among around 130,000 clones, roughly 80% were seen once, and the ten largest hold less than 2.5%. The specimen was PBMCs. This receptor was obtained from a man aged 25 to 40 in good health and CMV-seronegative. V usage is TRBV30 and J usage is TRBJ1-1; a weak D match, TRBD1 (5 bases). The CDR3 DNA reads TGTGCCTGGAGTAAGTGGGGGGGATCGAACACTGAAGCTTTCTTT. This translates into CAWSKWGGSNTEAFF.